The 14 T cell receptor beta chains in this list originate from one sample, sequenced in a study of blood T cell repertoires in COVID-19. TCRdb's copy holds only in-frame clones and misses some; the assay was immunoSEQ multiplex PCR. The sample carries 380,000 or so clones, 70% to 90% recorded once. Sequenced input: peripheral blood. The receptors were gathered from a man aged 35-49 years with acute or convalescent COVID-19.

The chain has TRBV10-3 and TRBJ2-7, with TRBD1 identical over 10 bases. CDR1 and CDR2 from the germline V gene are ENHRY and SYGVKD. V gave up 6 bases and J gave up 7 bases; unmatched junction bases: 9. The CDR3 is made up of 14 amino acids. The CDR3: CAIRETGGGLEQYF. CDR3 nucleotides: TGTGCCATCAGGGAGACAGGGGGCGGTTTGGAGCAGTACTTC.

The genes are TRBV4-3 and TRBJ1-6; D unresolved. V shed 0 bases and J shed 3 bases, with 9 bases lying between them. The CDR3 length is 16 residues. Per the germline V gene, CDR1 is LGHNA and CDR2 is YSLEER. The CDR3 DNA reads as TGCGCCAGCAGCCAAGATAGCCCGAACTATAATTCACCCCTCCACTTT. This translates into CASSQDSPNYNSPLHF.

The chain couples TRBV6-2 or TRBV6-3 to TRBJ2-2, with D perhaps matching TRBD1 (6 bases). The germline gives CDR1 MNHEY, CDR2 SVGEGT. Trimming took 2 bases from V and 0 from J, leaving 13 bases between them. The length of the CDR3 is 17 residues. The CDR3 here is CASSYLPGHPNTGELFF. DNA of the CDR3: TGTGCCAGCAGTTACCTTCCGGGACACCCGAACACCGGGGAGCTGTTTTTT.

The CDR3: CASSFSGGETQYF. CDR3 DNA sequence: TGTGCCAGCAGCTTCAGCGGAGGGGAGACCCAGTACTTC. The chain joins TRBV12-3 or TRBV12-4 to TRBJ2-5, with D possibly being TRBD2 (6 bases). The CDR3 is made up of 13 amino acids. Trimming stripped 6 bases from V and 5 bases from J, with 13 bases between.

The chain uses TRBV12-3 or TRBV12-4 and TRBJ1-6, with 9 nucleotides matching TRBD1. This CDR3 contains 13 residues. V was clipped by 7 bases and J by 10 bases; unmatched bases: 5. Here the CDR3 DNA reads TGTGCCAGCACCGGGACAGGGAGGTCACCCCTCCACTTT. It codes for CASTGTGRSPLHF.

The gene calls are TRBV30 and TRBJ1-2; 7 nucleotides match TRBD1. Germline-derived CDR1 and CDR2 are GTSNPN and SVGIG (reference sequence). V was clipped by 3 bases and J by 7 bases; unmatched bases: 20. There are 17 residues in the CDR3. This chain's CDR3 is CAWSEPGTAGAYGGYTF. The CDR3 DNA is TGTGCCTGGAGCGAACCCGGGACAGCCGGAGCCTATGGTGGCTACACCTTC.

Written as DNA, the CDR3 is TGTGCCAGCAGAACGTTGGAGAGGGCCATGAACACTGAAGCTTTCTTT. It yields the protein CASRTLERAMNTEAFF. V and J are TRBV28 and TRBJ1-1; the D is unclear. The CDR3 totals 16 residues. Deletions cut 6 bases from V and 0 bases from J, with 17 bases between. CDR1 and CDR2 from the germline V gene are MDHEN and SYDVKM.

The rearrangement uses TRBV5-1 and TRBJ1-1; D unresolved. CDR1 and CDR2 (germline): SGHRS, YFSETQ. V lost 4 bases, J lost 0 bases, and 7 bases lay in between. This CDR3 has 13 amino acids. The CDR3 nucleotides are TGCGCCAGCAGCGGAGCTATGAACACTGAAGCTTTCTTT. Residues: CASSGAMNTEAFF.

The CDR3 loop is CASSIDRGNQPQHF. CDR3 sequence (DNA): TGTGCCAGCAGCATTGACAGGGGCAATCAGCCCCAGCATTTT. J is TRBJ1-5 and V is TRBV7-9, with 7 bases fitting TRBD1. The germline V gene has CDR1 SEHNR and CDR2 FQNEAQ (reference sequence). The CDR3 is 14 residues long. V lost 5 bases, J lost 2 bases, and 3 bases stayed unmatched.

In the case of this clone: The same CDR3 is also encoded by other DNA sequences in this sample. J is TRBJ1-1 and V is TRBV9, with 8 bases that match TRBD1. This CDR3 contains 15 residues. From germline, CDR1 is SGDLS and CDR2 YYNGEE. J lost 1 base, V lost 4 bases, and 6 bases had no gene match. CDR3 coding DNA: TGTGCCAGCAGCCCAAGGACAGGGACGAACACTGAAGCTTTCTTT. Protein: CASSPRTGTNTEAFF.

This rearrangement joins TRBV30 to TRBJ2-3, with 8 bases aligning to TRBD2. The germline CDR1 and CDR2 sequences are GTSNPN and SVGIG (reference sequence). This CDR3 has 15 amino acids. Trimming took 2 bases from V and 2 from J; bases not matched to a gene: 6. CDR3 in DNA: TGTGCCTGGAGTACCCTAGCGGGCCTCACAGATACGCAGTATTTT. It yields the protein CAWSTLAGLTDTQYF.

The chain couples TRBV7-8 to TRBJ2-1; 7 positions agree with TRBD1. Trimming at V came to 6 bases and at J to 9 bases, leaving 11 bases not matched to a gene. This CDR3 comprises 14 residues. Germline V gene sequence: CDR1 SGHVS, CDR2 FQNEAQ. CDR3 nucleotide sequence: TGTGCCAGCAGGGCGAGGACAGGTTCCGGTGAGCAGTTCTTC. Its protein product is CASRARTGSGEQFF.

The rearrangement joins TRBV3-1 (or the pseudogene TRBV3-2) to TRBJ2-2; maybe TRBD2 (6 bases). Germline V gene data show CDR1 as LGHDT and CDR2 as YNNKEL (reference sequence). The V end lost 3 bases, the J end lost 10 bases, and 9 bases lay between the germline ends. The CDR3 covers 12 residues. The CDR3 nucleotides read TGTGCCAGCAGCCATGCGGGACTGGAGCTGTTTTTT. Amino acid sequence: CASSHAGLELFF.

This clone was picked up one time. The rearrangement links TRBV7-2 to TRBJ1-1; possible D gene TRBD1, 6 bases. Germline V gives CDR1 SGHTA, CDR2 FQGNSA. The CDR3 length is 17 residues. V was clipped by 1 base and J by 0 bases, with 15 bases between them. The CDR3 region has the DNA TGTGCCAGCAGCTTAGGGCAGGGGTCCCACATGAACACTGAAGCTTTCTTT. It encodes CASSLGQGSHMNTEAFF.